One sample yielded the 6 T cell receptor beta chains listed below, sequenced in a study of sequential checkpoint blockade in melanoma. The data were produced by immunoSEQ multiplex PCR, yet TCRdb's version contains in-frame clones alone and is incomplete. The sample lists about 5,300 clones, 70% to 80% occurring once. Regarding treatment: randomized to nivolumab then ipilimumab (arm A) or the reverse (arm B). The sequencing here drew on CD8+ T cells sorted from blood (inferred from file names), taken from a patient given nivolumab and ipilimumab in sequence. These receptors were collected from a human donor with melanoma.

The chain combines TRBV19 with TRBJ2-7; D might be TRBD2 (6 bases). There are 15 residues in the CDR3. The germline V gene encodes CDR1 LNHDA and CDR2 SQIVND (reference sequence). Trimming pared 3 bases from V and 3 bases from J, leaving 15 bases between. The CDR3 nucleotides read TGTGCCAGTAGTATCCGGCAGGGAGGACGCTACGAGCAGTACTTC. It yields the protein CASSIRQGGRYEQYF.

This chain joins TRBV28 and TRBJ2-7; TRBD2 matches 8 bases. The V segment lost 5 bases and the J segment 2 bases; nucleotides outside the gene matches: 11. The CDR3 consists of 16 residues. Germline CDR1 reads MDHEN; CDR2 reads SYDVKM. The CDR3 sequence: CASSHLAGGMAYEQYF. Written as DNA, the CDR3 is TGTGCCAGCAGTCATCTAGCGGGTGGAATGGCCTACGAGCAGTACTTC.

The chain has TRBV6-5 and TRBJ1-6; the D gene is possibly TRBD1 (6 bases). Deletions cut 2 bases from V and 10 bases from J, with 15 bases between. CDR1 and CDR2 (germline): MNHEY, SVGAGI. The CDR3 is 15 amino acids. CDR3 sequence: CASSYTGGGGSPLHF. CDR3 nucleotide sequence: TGTGCCAGCAGTTACACCGGGGGCGGGGGATCACCCCTCCACTTT.

The chain employs TRBV27 and TRBJ2-1; D remains unclear. CDR3 length: 12 residues. Germline V lookup: CDR1 MNHEY, CDR2 SMNVEV (reference sequence). Trimming removed 5 bases at V and 4 bases at J, with 6 bases between. CDR3 bases: TGTGCCAGCAGTCCGAGATACAATGAGCAGTTCTTC. Translated, it gives CASSPRYNEQFF.

The rearrangement uses TRBV6-5 and TRBJ1-1; tentative D call: TRBD1 (5 bases). V lost 0 bases and J lost 8, with 10 bases in between. Germline lookup yields CDR1 MNHEY and CDR2 SVGAGI. The CDR3 totals 13 residues. This chain's CDR3 is CASSYSGAGEAFF. The CDR3 DNA reads as TGTGCCAGCAGTTACTCGGGTGCAGGGGAAGCTTTCTTT.

The genes are TRBV27 and TRBJ1-2; D not certain. Germline lookup yields CDR1 MNHEY and CDR2 SMNVEV (reference sequence). V lost 3 bases and J 4 bases, leaving 9 bases between the germline ends. The CDR3 loop spans 13 amino acids. The CDR3 loop is CASSLSRSYGYTF. The CDR3 DNA reads as TGTGCCAGCAGTTTGAGCAGGTCCTATGGCTACACCTTC.